This is a list of T cell receptor beta chains from one sample in a study of response to subunit inactivated influenza vaccine. TCRdb used MiXCR to reprocess the RT-PCR reads, holding one entry per CDR3 protein. The table includes under 750,000 distinct CDR3 sequences, 12% detected once. The sequences come from PBMCs from blood, collected on the day of vaccination. Every receptor here comes from a man aged 45-65 years who received an inactivated influenza vaccine. Each CDR3 is given with its conserved first and last residue. The order of the fields is J gene, V gene, clone size, D gene, CDR3 protein, CDR3 DNA. D genes are given only for firm matches. A row's size may be missing; if present it is once, few, many or a size class.

TRBJ2-2 | TRBV12-3/TRBV12-4 | many | NA | CASSSGGRGTGELFF | TGTGCCAGCAGTTCAGGGGGACGGGGGACCGGGGAGCTGTTTTTT
TRBJ2-7 | TRBV6-2/TRBV6-3 | NA | TRBD2 | CAIAGLATYEQYF | TGTGCCATCGCGGGACTAGCGACGTACGAGCAGTACTTC
TRBJ2-1 | TRBV18 | NA | NA | CASSPLVGSYNEQFF | TGTGCCAGCTCGCCCTTAGTTGGCTCCTACAATGAGCAGTTCTTC
TRBJ2-7 | TRBV5-1 | NA | TRBD1 | CASSLGQGALEQYF | TGCGCCAGCAGCTTGGGACAGGGGGCGCTTGAGCAGTACTTC
TRBJ2-3 | TRBV20-1 | few | NA | CSAKTGVSDTQYF | TGCAGTGCAAAGACAGGAGTTTCAGATACGCAGTATTTT
TRBJ2-3 | TRBV24-1 | NA | TRBD1 | CATNTGTGGTDTQYF | TGTGCCACCAACACCGGGACAGGGGGGACAGATACGCAGTATTTT
TRBJ1-6 | TRBV6-1 | NA | NA | CASSAGTRSSPLHF | TGTGCCAGCAGTGCCGGGACGCGGAGTTCACCCCTCCACTTT
TRBJ2-7 | TRBV6-5 | NA | TRBD1 | CASSYSPPGQGTDEQYF | TGTGCCAGCAGTTACTCTCCCCCAGGACAGGGGACAGATGAGCAGTACTTC
TRBJ1-1 | TRBV12-3/TRBV12-4 | many | NA | CASSLEWTEHTEAFF | TGTGCCAGCAGTTTAGAGTGGACAGAGCACACTGAAGCTTTCTTT
TRBJ1-1 | TRBV5-1 | many | NA | CASSLGSLMNTEAFF | TGCGCCAGCAGCTTGGGCAGTCTTATGAACACTGAAGCTTTCTTT
TRBJ2-7 | TRBV9 | few | NA | CASSVGATSYEQYF | TGTGCCAGCAGCGTAGGCGCCACCTCCTACGAGCAGTACTTC
TRBJ1-2 | TRBV2 | NA | TRBD1 | CASREDRDGYTF | TGTGCCAGCAGAGAGGACAGGGACGGCTACACCTTC
TRBJ2-2 | TRBV30 | NA | NA | CAWSTIPGTGELFF | TGTGCCTGGAGTACCATACCCGGGACCGGGGAGCTGTTTTTT
TRBJ2-7 | TRBV14 | few | NA | CASSLEGPGREQYF | TGTGCCAGCAGCCTAGAGGGCCCCGGCCGTGAGCAGTACTTC
TRBJ2-1 | TRBV6-5 | NA | NA | CASSYSASFDEQFF | TGTGCCAGCAGTTACTCGGCCAGCTTCGATGAGCAGTTCTTC
TRBJ1-2 | TRBV20-1 | NA | NA | CSARVGEGFHGYTF | TGCAGTGCTAGAGTGGGGGAGGGGTTCCATGGCTACACCTTC
TRBJ1-1 | TRBV7-2 | few | NA | CASSFSGSGTEAFF | TGTGCCAGCAGCTTCTCAGGGTCAGGCACTGAAGCTTTCTTT
TRBJ2-7 | TRBV19 | NA | TRBD1 | CASRTGDGEQYF | TGTGCCAGCAGGACAGGGGACGGCGAGCAGTACTTC
TRBJ2-3 | TRBV20-1 | NA | NA | CSARDPRRGSQYF | TGCAGTGCTAGAGACCCCCGCCGGGGTTCGCAGTATTTT
TRBJ2-5 | TRBV18 | few | NA | CASSPPARYQETQYF | TGTGCCAGCTCACCACCCGCGAGGTACCAAGAGACCCAGTACTTC
TRBJ2-2 | TRBV6-1 | few | TRBD1 | CASSEGQGRTGELFF | TGTGCCAGCAGTGAAGGACAGGGGAGGACCGGGGAGCTGTTTTTT
TRBJ1-2 | TRBV4-2 | NA | NA | CASSRGDVGGYTF | TGTGCCAGCAGCCGAGGAGATGTGGGTGGCTACACCTTC
TRBJ2-3 | TRBV5-1 | many | NA | CASSKETPDTQYF | TGCGCCAGCAGTAAGGAAACCCCGGATACGCAGTATTTT
TRBJ1-3 | TRBV6-1 | few | NA | CASSKVRNTIYF | TGTGCCAGCAGCAAAGTAAGAAACACCATATATTTT
TRBJ2-5 | TRBV6-2/TRBV6-3 | few | NA | CASRGGPTYQETQYF | TGTGCCAGCAGGGGAGGACCCACGTACCAAGAGACCCAGTACTTC
TRBJ2-7 | TRBV3-1 | many | TRBD2 | CASSQVGLAGRSSYEQYF | TGTGCCAGCAGCCAAGTGGGCCTAGCGGGACGGAGCTCCTACGAGCAGTACTTC
TRBJ2-1 | TRBV20-1 | few | TRBD2 | CSAMPLIAGNEQFF | TGCAGTGCTATGCCTTTGATAGCGGGGAATGAGCAGTTCTTC
TRBJ2-7 | TRBV5-1 | few | TRBD1 | CASSLLTGTYEQYF | TGCGCCAGCAGCCTATTGACAGGGACCTACGAGCAGTACTTC
TRBJ2-5 | TRBV6-2/TRBV6-3 | NA | NA | CASSSRDSEETQYF | TGTGCCAGCAGTTCGCGGGACAGCGAAGAGACCCAGTACTTC
TRBJ1-6 | TRBV28 | few | NA | CASSLLSGTDYNSPLHF | TGTGCCAGCAGTTTATTATCCGGGACGGACTATAATTCACCCCTCCACTTT
TRBJ1-2 | TRBV28 | NA | NA | CASSGHGTNYGYTF | TGTGCCAGCAGTGGGCACGGGACTAACTATGGCTACACCTTC
TRBJ1-2 | TRBV4-3 | many | NA | CASSQESTHIANYGYTF | TGCGCCAGCAGCCAAGAATCAACCCACATAGCTAACTATGGCTACACCTTC
TRBJ2-7 | TRBV12-3/TRBV12-4 | NA | TRBD1 | CASSATGDEQYF | TGTGCCAGCAGTGCGACAGGGGACGAGCAGTACTTC
TRBJ2-5 | TRBV11-2 | few | TRBD1 | CASSLDVAGGEETQYF | TGTGCCAGCAGCTTAGATGTGGCAGGGGGCGAAGAGACCCAGTACTTC
TRBJ2-7 | TRBV12-3/TRBV12-4 | NA | TRBD2 | CASSFGLADYEQYF | TGTGCCAGCAGTTTCGGACTAGCGGACTACGAGCAGTACTTC
TRBJ2-7 | TRBV14 | few | NA | CASSQDPTGPYEQYF | TGTGCCAGCAGCCAAGATCCGACAGGACCCTACGAGCAGTACTTC
TRBJ2-2 | TRBV2 | NA | TRBD1 | CACWAGTGNVARNTGELFF | TGTGCCTGCTGGGCCGGGACAGGAAATGTTGCCAGAAACACCGGGGAGCTGTTTTTT
TRBJ1-3 | TRBV15 | NA | NA | CATSRAGTGNTIYF | TGTGCCACCAGCAGAGCGGGCACTGGAAACACCATATATTTT
TRBJ2-5 | TRBV11-2 | NA | NA | CASSKIPETQYF | TGTGCCAGCAGCAAAATACCGGAGACCCAGTACTTC
TRBJ2-1 | TRBV20-1 | few | TRBD2 | CSAARTSGTYNEQFF | TGCAGTGCTGCCAGGACTAGCGGGACCTACAATGAGCAGTTCTTC
TRBJ1-6 | TRBV7-2 | NA | TRBD1 | CASSPDRVGSPLHF | TGTGCCAGCAGCCCAGACAGGGTCGGTTCACCCCTCCACTTT
TRBJ2-1 | TRBV7-9 | few | TRBD2 | CASNPLSGGEYNEQFF | TGTGCCAGCAACCCGTTGTCGGGGGGTGAATACAATGAGCAGTTCTTC
TRBJ2-2 | TRBV12-3/TRBV12-4 | NA | NA | CASSRETGTGSGELFF | TGTGCCAGCAGTCGAGAGACAGGGACTGGGTCCGGGGAGCTGTTTTTT
TRBJ2-1 | TRBV20-1 | NA | NA | CSARSLANYNEQFF | TGCAGTGCTAGGTCGCTAGCGAACTACAATGAGCAGTTCTTC
TRBJ2-1 | TRBV5-6 | NA | TRBD2 | CASSSGLNSYNEQFF | TGTGCCAGCAGCTCGGGACTAAACTCCTACAATGAGCAGTTCTTC
TRBJ2-1 | TRBV5-5 | NA | TRBD2 | CASSLRGREGNEQFF | TGTGCCAGCAGCTTGCGAGGGAGGGAGGGGAATGAGCAGTTCTTC
TRBJ1-2 | TRBV5-5 | many | NA | CASSLDGGYGYTF | TGTGCCAGCAGCTTGGACGGCGGCTATGGCTACACCTTC
TRBJ2-1 | TRBV2 | NA | TRBD2 | CASSPASGRTVVSYNEQFF | TGTGCCAGCAGTCCCGCTAGCGGACGAACTGTGGTCTCCTACAATGAGCAGTTCTTC
TRBJ2-7 | TRBV20-1 | few | NA | CSATPFSPRSYEQYF | TGCAGTGCTACCCCGTTTTCCCCGCGCTCCTACGAGCAGTACTTC
TRBJ2-1 | TRBV5-1 | once | TRBD1 | CASSLAGTGVYNEQFF | TGCGCCAGCAGCTTGGCCGGGACAGGGGTTTACAATGAGCAGTTCTTC
TRBJ2-5 | TRBV7-8 | NA | NA | CASSVTRGQETQYF | TGTGCCAGCAGCGTAACTAGGGGGCAAGAGACCCAGTACTTC